This T cell receptor (beta chain) comes out of a study of Ad26.COV2.S vaccination and SARS-CoV-2 variants. The germline V gene encodes CDR1 SGHTA and CDR2 FQGNSA. J gave up 7 bases and V 6 bases, and 8 bases lay outside the gene matches. The CDR3 length is 13 residues. Clones were read by immunoSEQ multiplex PCR, and TCRdb kept only the in-frame ones, dropping some. The data contain about 400,000 clones, more than 75% of them singletons. Treatment in this sample: about 20 received Ad26.COV2.S at low or high dose, single or two shots; 5 received placebo; per-sample allocation not given. The study sampled participants on day 63 after the first vaccine or placebo injection.

Here the sequenced sample was peripheral blood, taken in a trial of Ad26.COV2.S vaccine versus placebo. This chain links TRBV7-2 with TRBJ2-5; TRBD2 matches at 7 bases. The source of this sequence is a person aged 18-65 years who received the Ad26.COV2.S COVID-19 vaccine or a placebo. The CDR3 DNA reads as TGTGCCAGCAGTTACCGGGGGGAGGGGACCCAGTACTTC. Protein: CASSYRGEGTQYF.